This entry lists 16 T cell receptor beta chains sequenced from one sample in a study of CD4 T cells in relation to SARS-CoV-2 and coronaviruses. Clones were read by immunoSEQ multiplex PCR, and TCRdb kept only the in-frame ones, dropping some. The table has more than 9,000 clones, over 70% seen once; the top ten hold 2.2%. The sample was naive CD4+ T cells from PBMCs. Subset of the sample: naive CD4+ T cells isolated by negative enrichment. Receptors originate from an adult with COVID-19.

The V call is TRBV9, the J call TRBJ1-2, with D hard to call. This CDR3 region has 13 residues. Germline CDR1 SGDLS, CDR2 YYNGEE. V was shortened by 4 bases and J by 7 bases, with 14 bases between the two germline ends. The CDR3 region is CASSPTIGPGYTF. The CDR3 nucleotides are TGTGCCAGCAGCCCCACGATTGGGCCTGGCTACACCTTC.

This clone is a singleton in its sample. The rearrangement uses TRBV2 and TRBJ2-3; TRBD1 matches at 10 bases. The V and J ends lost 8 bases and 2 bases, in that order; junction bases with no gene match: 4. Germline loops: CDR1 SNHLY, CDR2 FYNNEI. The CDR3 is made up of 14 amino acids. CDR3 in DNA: TGTGCCAGCCCGGGACAGGGGAACACAGATACGCAGTATTTT. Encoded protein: CASPGQGNTDTQYF.

The CDR3 nucleotides read TGTGCCATCAGTGAGGGAGGGAACACTGAAGCTTTCTTT. This sequence encodes CAISEGGNTEAFF. The chain has TRBV10-3 and TRBJ1-1, with unresolved D. With 2 bases removed from V and 1 base from J, the gap between germline ends came to 5 bases. This CDR3 is 13 amino acids long. Germline CDR1 reads ENHRY; CDR2 reads SYGVKD.

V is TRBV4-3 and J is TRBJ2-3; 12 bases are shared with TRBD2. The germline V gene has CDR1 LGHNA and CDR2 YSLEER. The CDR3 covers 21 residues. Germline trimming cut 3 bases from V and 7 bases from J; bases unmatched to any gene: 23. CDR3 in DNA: TGCGCCAGCAGCCATTTTCCAGGGGCTAGCGGGGGGGGAGCCCCCCCAAATACGCAGTATTTT. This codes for CASSHFPGASGGGAPPNTQYF.

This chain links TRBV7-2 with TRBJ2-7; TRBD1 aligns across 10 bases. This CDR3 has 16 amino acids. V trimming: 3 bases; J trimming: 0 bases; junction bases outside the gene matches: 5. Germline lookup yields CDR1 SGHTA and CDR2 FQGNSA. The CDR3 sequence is CASSFPGTGASYEQYF. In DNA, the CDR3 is TGTGCCAGCAGCTTTCCGGGGACAGGGGCCTCCTACGAGCAGTACTTC.

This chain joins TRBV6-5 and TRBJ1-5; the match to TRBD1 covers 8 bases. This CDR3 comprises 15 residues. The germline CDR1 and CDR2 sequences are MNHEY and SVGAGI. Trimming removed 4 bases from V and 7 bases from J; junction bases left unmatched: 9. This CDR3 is CASSSGTGKGQPQHF. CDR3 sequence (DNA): TGTGCCAGCAGTTCGGGGACAGGTAAAGGGCAGCCCCAGCATTTT.

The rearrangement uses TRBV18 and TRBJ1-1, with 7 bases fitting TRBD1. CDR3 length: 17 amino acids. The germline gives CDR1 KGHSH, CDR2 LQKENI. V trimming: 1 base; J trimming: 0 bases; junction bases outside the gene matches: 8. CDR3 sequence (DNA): TGTGCCAGCTCACCACTGTGGGCAGGGGGGGTGAACACTGAAGCTTTCTTT. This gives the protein CASSPLWAGGVNTEAFF.

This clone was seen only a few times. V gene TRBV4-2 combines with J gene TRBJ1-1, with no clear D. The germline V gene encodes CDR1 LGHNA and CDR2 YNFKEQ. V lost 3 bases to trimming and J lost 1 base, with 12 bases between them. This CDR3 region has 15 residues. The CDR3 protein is CASSQLNQENTEAFF. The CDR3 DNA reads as TGTGCCAGCAGCCAGCTAAATCAGGAGAACACTGAAGCTTTCTTT.

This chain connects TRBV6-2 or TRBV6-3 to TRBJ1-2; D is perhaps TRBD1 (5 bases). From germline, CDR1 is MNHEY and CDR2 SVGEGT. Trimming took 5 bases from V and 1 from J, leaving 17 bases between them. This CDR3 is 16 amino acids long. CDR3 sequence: CASSEVGGRYNYGYTF. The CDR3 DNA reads TGTGCCAGCAGTGAGGTCGGGGGACGGTATAACTATGGCTACACCTTC.

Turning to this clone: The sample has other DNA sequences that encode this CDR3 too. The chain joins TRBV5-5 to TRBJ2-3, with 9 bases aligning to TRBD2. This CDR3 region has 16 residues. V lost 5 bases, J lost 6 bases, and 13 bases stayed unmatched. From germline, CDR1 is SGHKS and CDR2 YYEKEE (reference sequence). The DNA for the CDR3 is TGTGCCAGCAGACCTGCTAGCGGGGAGAACACGGATACGCAGTATTTT. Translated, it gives CASRPASGENTDTQYF.

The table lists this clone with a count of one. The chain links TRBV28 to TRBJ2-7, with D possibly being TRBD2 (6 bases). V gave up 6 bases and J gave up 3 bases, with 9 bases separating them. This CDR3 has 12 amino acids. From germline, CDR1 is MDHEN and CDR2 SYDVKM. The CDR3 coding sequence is TGTGCCAGCAGACTCGGGGGCTACGAGCAGTACTTC. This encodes CASRLGGYEQYF. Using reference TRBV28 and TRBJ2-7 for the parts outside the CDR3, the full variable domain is DVKVTQSSRYLVKRTGEKVFLECVQDMDHENMFWYRQDPGLGLRLIYFSYDVKMKEKGDIPEGYSVSREKKERFSLILESASTNQTSMYLCASRLGGYEQYFGPGTRLTVT.

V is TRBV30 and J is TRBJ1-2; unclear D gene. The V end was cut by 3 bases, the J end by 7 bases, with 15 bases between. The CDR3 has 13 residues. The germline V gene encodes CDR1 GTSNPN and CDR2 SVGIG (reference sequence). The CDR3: CAWRARTAGGYTF. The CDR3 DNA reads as TGTGCCTGGAGGGCGCGGACGGCGGGTGGCTACACCTTC.

CDR3: CASSTTVRSTIYF. The CDR3 region has the DNA TGTGCCAGCAGCACGACAGTTAGGAGCACCATATATTTT. The chain joins TRBV7-4 to TRBJ1-3; TRBD1 might be the D (5 bases). CDR1 and CDR2 (germline): SGHVT, SQSDAQ. The V end lost 5 bases, the J end lost 9 bases, and 14 bases lay between the germline ends. The CDR3 contains 13 residues.

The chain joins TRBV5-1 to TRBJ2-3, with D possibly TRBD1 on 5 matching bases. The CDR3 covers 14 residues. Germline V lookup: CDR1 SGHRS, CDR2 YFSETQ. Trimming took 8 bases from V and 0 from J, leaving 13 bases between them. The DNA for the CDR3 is TGCGCCAGTGCTTGGGGCAGGAGCACAGATACGCAGTATTTT. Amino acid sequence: CASAWGRSTDTQYF.

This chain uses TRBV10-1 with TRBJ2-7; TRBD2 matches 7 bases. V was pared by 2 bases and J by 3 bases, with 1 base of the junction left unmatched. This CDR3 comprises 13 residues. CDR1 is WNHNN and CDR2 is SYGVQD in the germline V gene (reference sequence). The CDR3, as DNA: TGCGCCAGCAGTGAGCTAGCGGACTACGAGCAGTACTTC. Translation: CASSELADYEQYF.

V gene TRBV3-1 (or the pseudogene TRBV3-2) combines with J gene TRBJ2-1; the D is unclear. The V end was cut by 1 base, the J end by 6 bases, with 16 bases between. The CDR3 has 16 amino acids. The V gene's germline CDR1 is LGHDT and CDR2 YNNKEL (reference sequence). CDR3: CASSQALFNPRNEQFF. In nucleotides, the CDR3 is TGTGCCAGCAGCCAAGCCTTGTTCAACCCTCGCAATGAGCAGTTCTTC.